This entry features one T cell receptor beta chain sequence. In the original processing: Reference gene primer amplification in the assay estimated nucleated cell counts. The repertoire was sequenced with immunoSEQ multiplex PCR; TCRdb's copy has only in-frame clones and lacks some. Clonal size and the V and J genes are those of that table, whereas D and trimming came from the DNA. The repertoire consists of 70,000 to 90,000 clones, with around 86% occurring once and the leading ten covering 8%. The sample is drawn from a study of blood T cell repertoires in COVID-19. Study information: Material from acute and convalescent COVID-19 was sourced from the United States, Italy and Spain. PBMCs, B-cell-depleted T cells, or T cells provided the cDNA or gDNA that made up the material.

Germline CDR1 reads SGDLS; CDR2 reads YYNGEE. V was pared by 3 bases and J by 5 bases, with 13 bases of the junction left unmatched. The CDR3 spans 18 residues. Sequencing was done on a sample of peripheral blood. The chain carries TRBV9 and TRBJ2-1, with TRBD2 matching 11 bases. This receptor was obtained from a man between 50 and 59 years old with active COVID-19. CDR3 protein: CASSAGTSGLREDNEQFF. CDR3 nucleotides: TGTGCCAGCAGCGCCGGGACTAGCGGACTTAGGGAGGACAATGAGCAGTTCTTC.